The rows below give T cell receptor beta chains drawn from one sample of a study of shared clonotypes between healthy human individuals. Sequenced by immunoSEQ multiplex PCR; TCRdb stores in-frame clones only, minus some. In the table there are more than 1,200,000 clones, about 98.5% of which are singletons. The source material was naive CD4+ T cells sorted from blood. Receptor source: a man aged 25-45 years in good health. The CDR3 runs from the conserved cysteine through the conserved F or W. A D gene is named only where the DNA matches it firmly. Where a row states a size, it is once, few, many or the class of an expanded clone; other rows omit it.

j_call d_call v_call clone_size cdr3_aa cdr3_nt
TRBJ1-2 TRBD1 TRBV2 once CASSGTAIYGYTF TGTGCCAGCAGCGGGACAGCGATCTATGGCTACACCTTC
TRBJ2-5 NA TRBV5-4 NA CASSLPGYETQYF TGTGCCAGCAGCTTGCCCGGGTACGAGACCCAGTACTTC
TRBJ2-7 TRBD1 TRBV9 NA CASSLRRDSEQYF TGTGCCAGCAGCCTTCGCAGGGACAGCGAGCAGTACTTC
TRBJ2-7 TRBD1 TRBV18 NA CASSPGTGGLTYEQYF TGTGCCAGCTCACCAGGGACAGGGGGCTTGACCTACGAGCAGTACTTC
TRBJ1-2 NA TRBV9 NA CASSVGPGPNYGYTF TGTGCCAGCAGCGTAGGCCCAGGTCCGAACTATGGCTACACCTTC
TRBJ2-6 NA TRBV29-1 NA CSARHRENSGANVLTF TGCAGCGCCCGTCATCGGGAGAACTCTGGGGCCAACGTCCTGACTTTC
TRBJ2-7 TRBD2 TRBV5-6 NA CASSLTGTSDGYEQYF TGTGCCAGCAGCTTGACCGGGACTAGCGATGGCTACGAGCAGTACTTC
TRBJ1-5 NA TRBV27 NA CASSPSGSNQPQHF TGTGCCAGCAGTCCCTCGGGGTCCAATCAGCCCCAGCATTTT
TRBJ2-7 NA TRBV6-6 NA CASRIFAGAAYEQYF TGTGCCAGCAGGATCTTCGCTGGGGCGGCCTACGAGCAGTACTTC
TRBJ1-4 NA TRBV5-1 NA CASSFGAEEKLFF TGCGCCAGCAGCTTTGGCGCGGAGGAAAAACTGTTTTTT
TRBJ2-5 TRBD2 TRBV5-1 NA CASSLVLTSGILGQETQYF TGCGCCAGCAGCTTGGTATTGACTAGCGGGATCCTTGGGCAAGAGACCCAGTACTTC
TRBJ2-7 NA TRBV15 NA CATSGQGYEQYF TGTGCCACCAGCGGTCAGGGTTACGAGCAGTACTTC
TRBJ2-2 TRBD2 TRBV15 NA CATSTQRTSGRAGELFF TGTGCCACCAGCACCCAACGGACTAGCGGGAGAGCCGGGGAGCTGTTTTTT
TRBJ1-5 NA TRBV19 NA CASSMGQGLWNQPQHF TGTGCCAGTAGTATGGGACAAGGGTTGTGGAATCAGCCCCAGCATTTT
TRBJ2-2 NA TRBV2 NA CASIVAANTGELFF TGTGCCAGCATAGTTGCGGCAAATACCGGGGAGCTGTTTTTT
TRBJ1-5 NA TRBV2 once CASSLDLQPQHF TGTGCCAGCAGCCTCGACCTGCAGCCCCAGCATTTT
TRBJ2-2 TRBD1 TRBV5-4 once CASSRSQGMTGELFF TGTGCCAGCAGCCGGTCACAGGGGATGACCGGGGAGCTGTTTTTT
TRBJ2-2 NA TRBV18 NA CASSPVQFTGELFF TGTGCCAGCTCACCAGTGCAGTTTACCGGGGAGCTGTTTTTT
TRBJ2-3 NA TRBV30 NA CAWSVRQGGDTQYF TGTGCCTGGAGTGTACGACAGGGAGGAGATACGCAGTATTTT
TRBJ2-5 NA TRBV7-7 NA CASSSSGTRETQYF TGTGCTAGCAGCTCATCAGGGACACGAGAGACCCAGTACTTC
TRBJ2-5 TRBD2 TRBV5-1 NA CASSTVGAGPLGETQYF TGCGCCAGCAGCACAGTTGGAGCGGGACCCCTAGGGGAGACCCAGTACTTC
TRBJ1-3 NA TRBV5-4 NA CASSFRTVGSGNTIYF TGTGCCAGCAGCTTCCGGACAGTCGGCTCTGGAAACACCATATATTTT
TRBJ1-1 NA TRBV5-1 NA CASQEQSSGGAFF TGCGCCAGCCAAGAACAAAGCTCGGGTGGAGCTTTCTTT
TRBJ1-4 NA TRBV7-9 once CASSFFKGDEKLFF TGTGCCAGCAGCTTCTTCAAGGGAGATGAAAAACTGTTTTTT
TRBJ2-7 TRBD1 TRBV5-1 NA CASSFDRGYEQYF TGCGCCAGCAGCTTCGACAGGGGCTACGAGCAGTACTTC